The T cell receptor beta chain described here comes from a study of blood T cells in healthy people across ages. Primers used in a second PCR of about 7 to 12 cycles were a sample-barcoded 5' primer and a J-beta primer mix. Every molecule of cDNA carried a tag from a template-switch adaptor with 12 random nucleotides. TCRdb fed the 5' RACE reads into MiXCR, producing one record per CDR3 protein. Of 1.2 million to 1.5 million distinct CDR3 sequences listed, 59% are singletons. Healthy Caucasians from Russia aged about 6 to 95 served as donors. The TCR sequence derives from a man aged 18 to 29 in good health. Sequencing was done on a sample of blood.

The CDR3, as DNA: TGCAGTGGCATAACAGGGGGCGCGGAAGGAGAGCAGTACTTC. Translating gives CSGITGGAEGEQYF. The chain joins TRBV20-1 to TRBJ2-5, with 9 bases identical to TRBD1. The V gene end was trimmed by 7 bases and the J gene end by 11 bases; junction bases not matched to a gene: 17. Germline CDR1 is DFQATT and CDR2 is SNEGSKA (reference sequence). The CDR3 totals 14 residues.